This T cell receptor (beta chain) was sequenced in a study of T cells after yellow fever vaccination. 5'RACE template switching added a universal primer site and UMIs to TCR cDNA. Via MiXCR, TCRdb re-called the 5' RACE reads, giving one row per CDR3 protein. The sample consists of 400,000 to 650,000 distinct CDR3 sequences, about a fifth of them appearing once. The CDR3 sequence is 11 residues long. V was shortened by 8 bases and J by 10 bases, with 12 bases between the two germline ends. CDR1 is LNHDA, CDR2 SQIVND, per germline (reference sequence). Details on this clonotype: Its antigen is still unknown.

Broader study findings: Weaker, the secondary response had a peak occurring faster, on day 5 versus 15. Subsequent to the booster, the majority of primary-vaccination clones reappeared (less than 97% CD4, approximately 90% CD8). A minor fraction of clonotypes spanned both CD4 and CD8 compartments.

The sequence came from a man between 18 and 29 years old who received the YFV17D yellow fever vaccine. The sequences come from PBMCs, collected roughly 23 days after the first yellow fever vaccination. The chain combines TRBV19 with TRBJ2-1; D is unclear. The CDR3 DNA sequence: TGTGCCAGTCAGAAGGAGTACGAGCAGTTCTTC. This codes for CASQKEYEQFF.